This is a list of T cell receptor beta chains from one sample in a study of blood T cell repertoires in COVID-19. Profiled with immunoSEQ multiplex PCR; TCRdb holds only in-frame clones, not every one. The sample lists hundreds of thousands of clones, more than 80% occurring once. The sequenced material came from PBMCs or T cells enriched from blood (not recorded which). These receptors all stem from a man younger than 40 who had recovered from COVID-19. The CDR3 runs from the conserved cysteine through the conserved F or W. Fields, in order: CDR3 length, V gene, D gene, clone size, J gene, CDR3 protein, CDR3 DNA. The D gene is left open where the match is weak. Expanded clones get a size class; other rows say once, few or many, or leave the size out.

18	TRBV9	TRBD2	once	TRBJ2-1	CASSVAGSSGSSYNEQFF	TGTGCCAGCAGCGTAGCTGGTTCTAGCGGGAGCTCCTACAATGAGCAGTTCTTC
18	TRBV7-8	-	-	TRBJ2-1	CASSARGGRAGPYNEQFF	TGTGCCAGCAGCGCACGGGGTGGTCGAGCGGGTCCCTACAATGAGCAGTTCTTC
17	TRBV28	TRBD1	-	TRBJ1-4	CASSLTPPGTGLEKLFF	TGTGCCAGCAGTTTAACCCCACCGGGGACAGGCCTTGAAAAACTGTTTTTT
16	TRBV18	-	-	TRBJ1-3	CASSPTDRLLRNTIYF	TGTGCCAGCTCACCAACCGACAGGCTACTTAGAAACACCATATATTTT
13	TRBV2	-	-	TRBJ1-1	CASRQDPSTEAFF	TGTGCCAGCAGACAGGACCCTTCGACTGAAGCTTTCTTT
14	TRBV19	-	-	TRBJ2-1	CASSIRVSNNEQFF	TGTGCCAGTAGTATCAGGGTCTCGAACAATGAGCAGTTCTTC
12	TRBV12-3/TRBV12-4	TRBD1	-	TRBJ1-1	CASSSNRGMAFF	TGTGCCAGCAGTAGCAACAGGGGCATGGCTTTCTTT
14	TRBV2	-	-	TRBJ2-1	CASIVWAERNEQFF	TGTGCCAGCATAGTCTGGGCAGAACGCAATGAGCAGTTCTTC
16	TRBV5-1	-	-	TRBJ1-4	CATWAGIPTTNEKLFF	TGCGCCACGTGGGCAGGGATCCCAACAACTAATGAAAAACTGTTTTTT
14	TRBV4-1	TRBD1	-	TRBJ1-1	CASSQAEGASEAFF	TGCGCCAGCAGCCAAGCAGAGGGGGCCTCTGAAGCTTTCTTT
13	TRBV29-1	-	-	TRBJ2-3	CSVEEEITDTQYF	TGCAGCGTTGAGGAGGAAATCACAGATACGCAGTATTTT
13	TRBV5-4	-	once	TRBJ2-7	CASSLIGSNEQYF	TGTGCCAGCAGCTTGATCGGGAGCAACGAGCAGTACTTC
13	TRBV18	-	-	TRBJ1-3	CASSLGSGNTIYF	TGTGCCAGCTCTCTCGGCTCTGGAAACACCATATATTTT
17	TRBV13	-	-	TRBJ1-1	CASSLQPTRPSNTEAFF	TGTGCCAGCAGCTTACAACCTACGCGTCCGTCGAACACTGAAGCTTTCTTT
14	TRBV29-1	-	-	TRBJ1-1	CSVPGPGIGTEAFF	TGCAGCGTCCCCGGGCCGGGGATCGGCACTGAAGCTTTCTTT
16	TRBV7-2	-	-	TRBJ1-2	CASSPQDSSYSGGYTF	TGTGCCAGCAGCCCTCAGGACAGCTCCTACTCGGGTGGCTACACCTTC
15	TRBV5-1	TRBD1	once	TRBJ2-7	CASSLTGTGYYEQYF	TGCGCCAGCAGCTTGACCGGGACAGGATACTACGAGCAGTACTTC
12	TRBV12-3/TRBV12-4	-	-	TRBJ2-7	CASSSQGSEQYF	TGTGCCAGCAGTTCCCAGGGCAGCGAGCAGTACTTC
15	TRBV18	-	few	TRBJ1-2	CASSRLDMDYYGYTF	TGTGCCAGCTCAAGACTAGACATGGACTACTATGGCTACACCTTC
19	TRBV27	TRBD1	-	TRBJ1-6	CASSLGTGGKSSYNSPLHF	TGTGCCAGCAGTTTGGGGACAGGGGGCAAAAGTTCCTATAATTCACCCCTCCACTTT
16	TRBV7-9	TRBD1	-	TRBJ1-5	CASRQKPTGGNQPQHF	TGTGCCAGCAGACAAAAACCGACAGGGGGGAATCAGCCCCAGCATTTT
15	TRBV2	-	-	TRBJ2-7	CASRYTEGLSYEQYF	TGTGCCAGCAGGTACACAGAGGGCCTCTCCTACGAGCAGTACTTC
13	TRBV10-1	-	-	TRBJ2-7	CASSESSRGEQYF	TGCGCCAGCAGTGAGTCGAGTAGGGGCGAGCAGTACTTC
15	TRBV9	-	-	TRBJ1-6	CASSANTRGGSPLHF	TGTGCCAGCAGCGCAAACACACGCGGGGGTTCACCCCTCCACTTT
15	TRBV28	-	-	TRBJ2-7	CASSFQGLGVYEQYF	TGTGCCAGCAGTTTTCAGGGCCTAGGGGTCTACGAGCAGTACTTC
15	TRBV10-3	TRBD1	-	TRBJ1-2	CAISEGTGLSNGYTF	TGTGCCATCAGTGAGGGGACAGGGCTTAGTAATGGCTACACCTTC
15	TRBV20-1	TRBD2	-	TRBJ2-5	CSASPGTSGEETQYF	TGCAGTGCTAGTCCCGGGACTAGCGGAGAAGAGACCCAGTACTTC
17	TRBV13	TRBD1	-	TRBJ1-6	CASSPPPDRAGGSPLHF	TGTGCCAGCAGCCCTCCCCCTGACAGGGCGGGTGGCTCACCCCTCCACTTT
12	TRBV29-1	TRBD2	-	TRBJ2-3	CSVDGGADTQYF	TGCAGCGTTGATGGGGGGGCAGATACGCAGTATTTT
15	TRBV28	-	-	TRBJ2-7	CASSLPSGNAYEQYF	TGTGCCAGCAGTTTACCTTCGGGAAACGCCTACGAGCAGTACTTC
12	TRBV27	-	-	TRBJ1-1	CASSSGNTEAFF	TGTGCCAGCAGTTCAGGGAACACTGAAGCTTTCTTT
13	TRBV29-1	-	-	TRBJ2-1	CSVRSGWALEQFF	TGCAGCGTTCGAAGCGGATGGGCCCTTGAGCAGTTCTTC
10	TRBV29-1	-	-	TRBJ1-4	CSATGEKLFF	TGCAGCGCAACGGGTGAAAAACTGTTTTTT
14	TRBV2	-	-	TRBJ1-6	CASRKDRINSPLHF	TGTGCCAGCAGGAAGGACAGAATTAATTCACCCCTCCACTTT
16	TRBV27	TRBD2	-	TRBJ2-1	CASSSPSGDYLNEQFF	TGTGCCAGCAGTTCCCCTAGCGGGGACTACCTCAATGAGCAGTTCTTC
16	TRBV11-1	TRBD2	-	TRBJ2-7	CASSLDIGSGSGEQYF	TGTGCCAGCAGCTTAGATATAGGTAGCGGGAGTGGCGAGCAGTACTTC